Listed below are T cell receptor beta chains from one sample, sequenced in a study of graft-versus-host responses after intestinal transplantation. Assay used: immunoSEQ multiplex PCR; TCRdb lists only in-frame clones, some missing. The sample gives tens of thousands of clones, roughly 91% of which show up once; approximately 1.1% is in the top ten. Antigen specificity for these receptors is unknown. This sample comprised unstimulated CD8+ T cells sorted from spleen or lymph node cells, obtained before transplant. All receptors derive from a human donor who was the organ donor for an intestinal transplant. The CDR3 runs from the conserved cysteine through the conserved F or W. The D gene is left open where the match is weak. Size tells how often a clone was seen (once, few, many) or the class of an expanded clone, and some rows leave it out.

TRBV11-1	NA	TRBJ2-7	NA	TGTGCCAGCAGCCCCTGGGAAGGGGTTCCGCAGTACTTC	CASSPWEGVPQYF
TRBV5-4	NA	TRBJ2-7	TRBD2	TGTGCCAGCAGCTGGACTAGCGGGGGGGCTTCCGAGCAGTACTTC	CASSWTSGGASEQYF
TRBV6-6	NA	TRBJ2-1	TRBD1	TGTGCCAGCAGTAGCGTGGACAGGGGTCGGGATGAGCAGTTCTTC	CASSSVDRGRDEQFF
TRBV7-9	NA	TRBJ1-2	TRBD1	TGTGCCAGCAGCTACCGGGACAGGGGGCTTGGCTACACCTTC	CASSYRDRGLGYTF
TRBV5-1	NA	TRBJ1-2	TRBD1	TGCGCCAGCAGCTTGGTCGGGACAGGGGGTGATGGCTACACCTTC	CASSLVGTGGDGYTF
TRBV19	NA	TRBJ1-1	NA	TGTGCCAGTACGTCGGAGGGGTACACTGAAGCTTTCTTT	CASTSEGYTEAFF
TRBV28	NA	TRBJ2-1	NA	TGTGCCAGCAGTTTATGGCCGGCTCTAGCGAGTCCCAATGAGCAGTTCTTC	CASSLWPALASPNEQFF
TRBV7-9	NA	TRBJ2-5	NA	TGTGCCAGCACCAACAGGGTTGTGGAGACCCAGTACTTC	CASTNRVVETQYF
TRBV29-1	NA	TRBJ2-3	TRBD2	TGCGGCGCCCGGGGACTAGCGGGGGACCCAGATACGCAGTATTTT	CGARGLAGDPDTQYF
TRBV6-4	NA	TRBJ2-7	TRBD2	TGTGCCAGCAGTGACGGGACTAGCGGCTACGAGCAGTACTTC	CASSDGTSGYEQYF
TRBV5-4	NA	TRBJ2-2	NA	TGTGCCAGCAGCCTTAGGCCGGGGAAGTCCACCGGGGAGCTGTTTTTT	CASSLRPGKSTGELFF
TRBV6-1	NA	TRBJ2-1	NA	TGTGCCAGCAGTGAACGGGGTCGTCACAACAATGAGCAGTTCTTC	CASSERGRHNNEQFF
TRBV27	NA	TRBJ2-2	TRBD2	TGTGCCAGCAGTTTATCTTACGACCCTAGCGGATCGACCGGGGAGCTGTTTTTT	CASSLSYDPSGSTGELFF
TRBV7-7	once	TRBJ2-5	NA	TGTGCTAGCAGCTTGGATCTCCGGGACTTGGAGACCCAGTACTTC	CASSLDLRDLETQYF
TRBV27	NA	TRBJ1-1	NA	TGTGCCAGCAGCCAGGCCCGAGGGGGCACTGAAGCTTTCTTT	CASSQARGGTEAFF
TRBV29-1	once	TRBJ1-2	NA	TGCAGCGTGTTTTCCAGGCTGGCTGGCTACACCTTC	CSVFSRLAGYTF
TRBV27	NA	TRBJ1-5	NA	TGTGCCAGCAGTTTATTTCCGCCCAGTCAGCCCCAGCATTTT	CASSLFPPSQPQHF
TRBV9	NA	TRBJ2-3	TRBD2	TGTGCCAGCAGCTCATTAGCGGGAGGGCTTATCGCGGATACGCAGTATTTT	CASSSLAGGLIADTQYF
TRBV7-9	NA	TRBJ2-3	NA	TGTGCCAGCAGCTCGTGGACTAACACAGATACGCAGTATTTT	CASSSWTNTDTQYF
TRBV6-1	NA	TRBJ2-5	NA	TGTGCCAGCAGTGAGATATTGGACGAGGGTTACTTC	CASSEILDEGYF
TRBV9	once	TRBJ2-2	NA	TGTGCCAGCAGCGAGCCCCGGGAAGCGGGCCAGACCGGGGAGCTGTTTTTT	CASSEPREAGQTGELFF
TRBV6-5	once	TRBJ2-3	NA	TGTGCCAGCAGTTTAGCAGATACGCAGTATTTT	CASSLADTQYF
TRBV28	NA	TRBJ1-1	NA	TGTGCCAGCAACAGACCGTCAGCCTTAAATGGAGCTTTCTTT	CASNRPSALNGAFF